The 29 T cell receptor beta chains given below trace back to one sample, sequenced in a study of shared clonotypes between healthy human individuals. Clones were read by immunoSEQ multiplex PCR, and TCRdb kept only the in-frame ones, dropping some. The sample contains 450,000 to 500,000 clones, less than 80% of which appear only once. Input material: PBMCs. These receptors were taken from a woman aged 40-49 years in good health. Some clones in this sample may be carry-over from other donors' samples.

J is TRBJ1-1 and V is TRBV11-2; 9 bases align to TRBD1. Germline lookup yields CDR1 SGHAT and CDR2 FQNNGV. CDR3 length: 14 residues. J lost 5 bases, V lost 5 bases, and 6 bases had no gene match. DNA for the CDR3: TGTGCCAGCAGCCAACGGACAGGGGAAACTGAAGCTTTCTTT. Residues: CASSQRTGETEAFF.

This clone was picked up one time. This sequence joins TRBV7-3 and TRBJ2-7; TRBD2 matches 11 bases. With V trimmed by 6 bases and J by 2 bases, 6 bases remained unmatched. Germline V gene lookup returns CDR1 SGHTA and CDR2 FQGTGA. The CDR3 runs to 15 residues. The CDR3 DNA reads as TGTGCCAGCAGTTTTATAGCGGGAGGGCCCTACGAGCAGTACTTC. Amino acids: CASSFIAGGPYEQYF.

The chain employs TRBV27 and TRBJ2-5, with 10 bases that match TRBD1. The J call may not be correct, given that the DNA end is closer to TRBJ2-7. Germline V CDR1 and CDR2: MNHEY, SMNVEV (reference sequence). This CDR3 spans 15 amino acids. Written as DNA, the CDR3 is TGTGCCAGCAGTACTAGGGACAGGGGTGCCTACGAGCAGTACTTC. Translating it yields CASSTRDRGAYEQYF.

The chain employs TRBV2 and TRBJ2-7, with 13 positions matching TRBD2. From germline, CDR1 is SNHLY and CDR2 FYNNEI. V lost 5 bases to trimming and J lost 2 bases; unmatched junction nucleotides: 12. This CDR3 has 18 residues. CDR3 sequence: CASSPTSGRSRSAYEQYF. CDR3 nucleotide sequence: TGTGCCAGCAGTCCGACTAGCGGGAGGTCCAGATCAGCCTACGAGCAGTACTTC. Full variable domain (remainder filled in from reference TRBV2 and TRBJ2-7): EPEVTQTPSHQVTQMGQEVILRCVPISNHLYFYWYRQILGQKVEFLVSFYNNEISEKSEIFDDQFSVERPDGSNFTLKIRSTKLEDSAMYFCASSPTSGRSRSAYEQYFGPGTRLTVT.

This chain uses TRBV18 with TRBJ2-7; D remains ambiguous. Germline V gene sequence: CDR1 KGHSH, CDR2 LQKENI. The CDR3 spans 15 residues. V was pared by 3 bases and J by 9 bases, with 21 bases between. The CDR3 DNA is TGTGCCAGCTCACCGGGTAGCCTCGCGGTTCTAGGGCAGTACTTC. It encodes CASSPGSLAVLGQYF.

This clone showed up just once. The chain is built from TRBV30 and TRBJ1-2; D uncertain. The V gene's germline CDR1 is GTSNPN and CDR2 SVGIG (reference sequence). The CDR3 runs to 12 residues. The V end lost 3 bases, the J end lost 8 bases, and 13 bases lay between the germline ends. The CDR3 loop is CAWRPPLRGYTF. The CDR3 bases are TGTGCCTGGAGACCACCACTGAGGGGCTACACCTTC.

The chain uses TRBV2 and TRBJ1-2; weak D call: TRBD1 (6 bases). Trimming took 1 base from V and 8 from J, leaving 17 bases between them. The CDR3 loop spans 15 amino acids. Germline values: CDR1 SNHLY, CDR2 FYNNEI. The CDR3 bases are TGTGCCAGCAGTGAAGAGGGGGGCGCAAGTGGCGGCTACACCTTC. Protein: CASSEEGGASGGYTF.

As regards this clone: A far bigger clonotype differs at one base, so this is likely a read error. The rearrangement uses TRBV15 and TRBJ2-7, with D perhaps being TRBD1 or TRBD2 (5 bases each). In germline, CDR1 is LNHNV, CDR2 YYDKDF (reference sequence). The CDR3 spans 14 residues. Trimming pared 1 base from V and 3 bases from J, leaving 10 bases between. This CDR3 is CATSRAGAYYEQYF. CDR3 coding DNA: TGTGCCACCAGCAGAGCCGGGGCATACTACGAGCAGTACTTC.

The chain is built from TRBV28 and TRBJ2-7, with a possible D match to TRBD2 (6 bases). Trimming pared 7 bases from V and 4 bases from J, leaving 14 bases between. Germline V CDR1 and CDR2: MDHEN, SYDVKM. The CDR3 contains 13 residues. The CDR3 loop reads CASTGHGGYEQYF. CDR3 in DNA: TGTGCCAGCACCGGACACGGGGGTTACGAGCAGTACTTC.

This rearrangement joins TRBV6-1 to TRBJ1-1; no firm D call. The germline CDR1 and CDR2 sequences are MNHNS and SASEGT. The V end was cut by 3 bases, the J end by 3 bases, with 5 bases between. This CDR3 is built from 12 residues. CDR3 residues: CASSERDTEAFF. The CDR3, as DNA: TGTGCCAGCAGTGAGAGGGACACTGAAGCTTTCTTT.

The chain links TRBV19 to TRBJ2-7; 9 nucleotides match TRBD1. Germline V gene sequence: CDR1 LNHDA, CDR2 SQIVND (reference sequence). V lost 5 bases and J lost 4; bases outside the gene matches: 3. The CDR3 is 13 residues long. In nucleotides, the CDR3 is TGTGCCAGTAGTGTCGGACAGGGGTACGAGCAGTACTTC. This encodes CASSVGQGYEQYF.

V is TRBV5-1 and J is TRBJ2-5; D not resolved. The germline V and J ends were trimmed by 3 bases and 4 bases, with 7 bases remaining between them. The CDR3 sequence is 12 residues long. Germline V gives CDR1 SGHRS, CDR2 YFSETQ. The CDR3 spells CASSSDRETQYF. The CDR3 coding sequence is TGCGCCAGCAGCTCCGACCGAGAGACCCAGTACTTC.

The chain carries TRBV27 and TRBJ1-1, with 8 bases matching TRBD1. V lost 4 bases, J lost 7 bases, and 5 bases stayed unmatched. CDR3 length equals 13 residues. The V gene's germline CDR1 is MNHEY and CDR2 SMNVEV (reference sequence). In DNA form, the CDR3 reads TGTGCCAGCAGTTCCGGACAGGGTGGTGAAGCTTTCTTT. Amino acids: CASSSGQGGEAFF.

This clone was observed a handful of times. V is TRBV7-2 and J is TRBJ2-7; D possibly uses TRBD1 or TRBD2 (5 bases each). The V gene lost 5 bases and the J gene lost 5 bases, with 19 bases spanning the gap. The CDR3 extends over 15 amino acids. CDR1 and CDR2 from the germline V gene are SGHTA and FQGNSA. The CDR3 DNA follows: TGTGCCAGCAGCGTAATGGGACCCCGGGGCCACGAGCAGTACTTC. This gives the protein CASSVMGPRGHEQYF.

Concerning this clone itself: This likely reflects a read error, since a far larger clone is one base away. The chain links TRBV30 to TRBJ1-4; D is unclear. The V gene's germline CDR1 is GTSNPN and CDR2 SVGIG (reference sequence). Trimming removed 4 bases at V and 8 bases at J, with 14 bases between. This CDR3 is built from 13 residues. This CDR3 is CAWNVNSNEKLFF. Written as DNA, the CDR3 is TGTGCCTGGAATGTAAACAGCAACGAAAAACTGTTTTTT.

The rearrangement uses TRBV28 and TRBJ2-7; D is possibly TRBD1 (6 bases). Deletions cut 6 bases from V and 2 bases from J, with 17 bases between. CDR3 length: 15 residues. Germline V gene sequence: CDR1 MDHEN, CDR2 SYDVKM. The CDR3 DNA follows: TGTGCCAGCAGACGCCTTTCGACAGGAGCCTACGAGCAGTACTTC. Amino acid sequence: CASRRLSTGAYEQYF.

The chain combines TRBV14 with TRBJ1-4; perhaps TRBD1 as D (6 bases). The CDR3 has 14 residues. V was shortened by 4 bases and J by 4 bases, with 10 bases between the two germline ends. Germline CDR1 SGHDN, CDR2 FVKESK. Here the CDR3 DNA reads TGTGCCAGCAGCCGGACAGCTAGTAATGAAAAACTGTTTTTT. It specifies CASSRTASNEKLFF.

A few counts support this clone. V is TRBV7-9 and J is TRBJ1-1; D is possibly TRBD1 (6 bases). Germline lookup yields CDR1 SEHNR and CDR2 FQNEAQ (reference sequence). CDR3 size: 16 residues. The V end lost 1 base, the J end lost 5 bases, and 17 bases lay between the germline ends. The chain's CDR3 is CASSLVGGVGSTEAFF. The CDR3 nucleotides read TGTGCCAGCAGCTTAGTAGGGGGTGTAGGGAGTACTGAAGCTTTCTTT.

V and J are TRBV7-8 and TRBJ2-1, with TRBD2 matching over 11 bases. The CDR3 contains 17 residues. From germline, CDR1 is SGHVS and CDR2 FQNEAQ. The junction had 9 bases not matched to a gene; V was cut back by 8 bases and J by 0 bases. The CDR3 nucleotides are TGTGCCAGCGGTGGGACTAGCGGACCCGTCTCCTACAATGAGCAGTTCTTC. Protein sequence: CASGGTSGPVSYNEQFF. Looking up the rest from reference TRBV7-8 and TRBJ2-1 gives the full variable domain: GAGVSQSPRYKVAKRGQDVALRCDPISGHVSLFWYQQALGQGPEFLTYFQNEAQLDKSGLPSDRFFAERPEGSVSTLKIQRTQQEDSAVYLCASGGTSGPVSYNEQFFGPGTRLTVL.

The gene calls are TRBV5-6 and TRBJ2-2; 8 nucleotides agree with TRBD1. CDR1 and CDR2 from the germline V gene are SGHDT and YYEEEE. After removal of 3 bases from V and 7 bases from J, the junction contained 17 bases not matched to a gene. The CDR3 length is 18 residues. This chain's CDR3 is CASSSLGGGRGHSGELFF. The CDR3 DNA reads TGTGCCAGCAGCTCCCTAGGGGGCGGCAGGGGGCATAGCGGGGAGCTGTTTTTT.

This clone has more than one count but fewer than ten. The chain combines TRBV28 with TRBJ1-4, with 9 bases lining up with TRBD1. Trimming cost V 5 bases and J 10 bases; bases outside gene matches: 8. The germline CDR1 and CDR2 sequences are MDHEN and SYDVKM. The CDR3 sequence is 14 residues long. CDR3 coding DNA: TGTGCCAGCAGTACACAGGGGGCGCTTAGAAAACTGTTTTTT. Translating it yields CASSTQGALRKLFF.

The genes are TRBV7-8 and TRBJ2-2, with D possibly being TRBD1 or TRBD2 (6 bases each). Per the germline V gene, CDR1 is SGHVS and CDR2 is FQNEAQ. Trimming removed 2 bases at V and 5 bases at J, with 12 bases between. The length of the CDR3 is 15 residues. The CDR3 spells CASSLLRRGTGELFF. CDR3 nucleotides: TGTGCCAGCAGCTTACTCCGGAGGGGGACCGGGGAGCTGTTTTTT.

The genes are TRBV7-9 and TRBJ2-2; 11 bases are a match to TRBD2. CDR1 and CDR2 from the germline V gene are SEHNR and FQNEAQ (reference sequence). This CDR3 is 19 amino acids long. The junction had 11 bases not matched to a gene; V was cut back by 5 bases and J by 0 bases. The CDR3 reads CASSPPGSGRGSNTGELFF. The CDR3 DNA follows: TGTGCCAGCAGCCCCCCTGGTAGCGGGAGGGGGTCGAACACCGGGGAGCTGTTTTTT.

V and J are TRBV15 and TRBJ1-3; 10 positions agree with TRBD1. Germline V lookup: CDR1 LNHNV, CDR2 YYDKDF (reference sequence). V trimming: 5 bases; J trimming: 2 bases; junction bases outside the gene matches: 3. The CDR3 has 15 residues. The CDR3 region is CATSPGTGAGNTIYF. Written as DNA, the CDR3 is TGTGCCACCAGCCCCGGGACAGGGGCTGGAAACACCATATATTTT.

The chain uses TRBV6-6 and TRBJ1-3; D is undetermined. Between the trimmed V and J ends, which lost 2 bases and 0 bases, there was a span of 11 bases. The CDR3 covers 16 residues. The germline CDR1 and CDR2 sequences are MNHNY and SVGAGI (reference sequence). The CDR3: CASSYENPSSGNTIYF. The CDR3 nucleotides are TGTGCCAGCAGTTACGAAAACCCAAGCTCTGGAAACACCATATATTTT.

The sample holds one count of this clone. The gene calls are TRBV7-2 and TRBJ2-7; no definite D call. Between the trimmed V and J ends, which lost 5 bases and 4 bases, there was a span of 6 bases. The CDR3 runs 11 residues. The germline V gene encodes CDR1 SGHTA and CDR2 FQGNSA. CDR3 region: CASSTAYEQYF. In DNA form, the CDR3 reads TGTGCCAGCAGCACGGCGTACGAGCAGTACTTC.

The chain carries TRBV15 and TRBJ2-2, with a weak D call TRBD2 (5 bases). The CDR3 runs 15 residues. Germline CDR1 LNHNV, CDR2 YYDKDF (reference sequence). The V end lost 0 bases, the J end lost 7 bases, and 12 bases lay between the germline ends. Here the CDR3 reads CATSRDPRGFGELFF. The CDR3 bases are TGTGCCACCAGCAGAGATCCCCGGGGTTTCGGGGAGCTGTTTTTT.

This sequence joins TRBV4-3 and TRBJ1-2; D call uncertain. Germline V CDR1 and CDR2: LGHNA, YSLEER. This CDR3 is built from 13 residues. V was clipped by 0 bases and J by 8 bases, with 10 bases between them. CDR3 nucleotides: TGCGCCAGCAGCCAAGATCCCGGGAGGGGCTACACCTTC. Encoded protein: CASSQDPGRGYTF.

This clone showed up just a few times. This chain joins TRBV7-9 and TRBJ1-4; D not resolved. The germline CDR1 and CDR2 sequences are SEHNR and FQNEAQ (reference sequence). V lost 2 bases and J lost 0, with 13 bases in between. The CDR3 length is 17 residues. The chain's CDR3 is CASSLLQVVATNEKLFF. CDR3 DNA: TGTGCCAGCAGCTTACTCCAGGTTGTTGCAACTAATGAAAAACTGTTTTTT.